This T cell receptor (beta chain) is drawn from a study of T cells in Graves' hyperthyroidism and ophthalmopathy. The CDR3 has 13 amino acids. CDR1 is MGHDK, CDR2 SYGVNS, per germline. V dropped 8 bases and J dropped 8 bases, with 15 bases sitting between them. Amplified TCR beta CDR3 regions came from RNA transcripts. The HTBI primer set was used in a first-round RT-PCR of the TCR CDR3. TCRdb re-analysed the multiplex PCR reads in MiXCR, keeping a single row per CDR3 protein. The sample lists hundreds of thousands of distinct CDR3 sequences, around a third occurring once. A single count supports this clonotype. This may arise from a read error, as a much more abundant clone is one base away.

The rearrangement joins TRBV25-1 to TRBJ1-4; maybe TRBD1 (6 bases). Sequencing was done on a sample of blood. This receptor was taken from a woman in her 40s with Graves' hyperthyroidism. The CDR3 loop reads CASGRTGTEKLFF. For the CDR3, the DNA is TGTGCCAGCGGTCGAACAGGGACCGAAAAACTGTTTTTT.